This T cell receptor (beta chain) was documented in a study of blood T cells in healthy people across ages. Germline V gives CDR1 MNHEY, CDR2 SVGEGT. Trimming shortened V by 10 bases and J by 1 base, and 11 bases separated the two germline ends. This CDR3 is 12 amino acids long. A second about 6 to 12 cycle PCR used barcoded and J-beta primers. One entry per CDR3 protein results from TCRdb running MiXCR on the 5' RACE reads. The sample lists roughly 2 million distinct CDR3 sequences; around 48% were seen once. Each donor's blood draw was approximately 10 milliliters of peripheral blood. This clonotype originated in a woman aged 40 to 50 in good health. The sample comprised blood. The genes are TRBV6-2 or TRBV6-3 and TRBJ2-7; D unclear. CDR3 DNA: TGTGCCACCACCTTGGGTTCCTACGAGCAGTACTTC. Its translation: CATTLGSYEQYF.